This is a list of T cell receptor beta chains from one sample in a study of tumor-infiltrating lymphocytes in primary liver carcinoma. MiXCR was run by TCRdb on the multiplex PCR reads, yielding one entry per CDR3 protein. Among about 320,000 distinct CDR3 sequences listed, 50% to 70% were seen once. Sequencing was done on a sample of peripheral blood. These receptors all stem from a man aged 40-50 years with primary liver carcinoma and hepatitis B virus infection. Both conserved end residues are part of each CDR3. A D gene is named only where the DNA matches it firmly. Not all rows give a size; the values are once, few, many and, for expanded clones, a class.

abundance,d_gene,j_gene,v_gene,len,CDR3aa,CDR3nt
.,TRBD2,TRBJ2-5,TRBV5-4,15,CASSFWRRELETQYF,TGTGCCAGCAGCTTCTGGCGGCGGGAGCTAGAGACCCAGTACTTC
many,.,TRBJ1-4,TRBV4-3,15,CASSQAGGRVEKLFF,TGCGCCAGCAGCCAAGCTGGGGGGCGAGTAGAAAAACTGTTTTTT
few,.,TRBJ2-7,TRBV14,12,CASSAYNVEQYF,TGTGCCAGCAGCGCCTACAATGTCGAGCAGTACTTC
.,.,TRBJ1-4,TRBV2,14,CASTPGQANEKLFF,TGTGCCAGCACACCGGGACAAGCGAATGAAAAACTGTTTTTT
once,TRBD2,TRBJ2-5,TRBV6-1,14,CAGTGLGMGETQYF,TGTGCCGGCACTGGACTAGGGATGGGGGAGACCCAGTACTTC
.,.,TRBJ2-2,TRBV5-4,16,CASSLASPWDTGELLF,TGTGCCAGCAGCTTGGCCAGTCCGTGGGACACCGGGGAGCTGCTTTTT
.,.,TRBJ2-7,TRBV14,11,CASSKMGEQYF,TGTGCCAGCAGCAAAATGGGCGAGCAGTACTTC
many,TRBD1,TRBJ2-3,TRBV6-5,15,CASSYDRQGDDTQYF,TGTGCCAGCAGTTACGATCGTCAGGGGGATGATACGCAGTATTTT
.,.,TRBJ2-6,TRBV4-2,15,CASRHGTAGANVLTF,TGTGCGAGCAGACACGGGACGGCTGGGGCCAACGTCCTGACTTTC
few,.,TRBJ2-5,TRBV2,12,CASSAPQETQYF,TGTGCCAGCAGTGCTCCACAAGAGACCCAGTACTTC
.,TRBD1,TRBJ1-1,TRBV6-1,16,CASSRDSRRRNTEVFF,TGTGCCAGCAGCAGGGACAGCCGGAGAAGGAACACTGAAGTTTTCTTT
.,TRBD2,TRBJ2-1,TRBV12-5,17,CASGLGTSGKGRDEQFF,TGTGCGAGTGGTCTCGGGACTAGCGGGAAGGGTCGCGATGAGCAGTTCTTC
.,.,TRBJ1-1,TRBV6-5,15,CASSNIGASPTEAFF,TGTGCCAGCAGTAACATCGGGGCGTCCCCCACTGAAGCTTTCTTT
.,.,TRBJ2-4,TRBV20-1,14,CSQPVAGAKNIQYF,TGCAGCCAACCTGTCGCGGGAGCCAAAAACATTCAGTACTTC
many,.,TRBJ2-7,TRBV11-2,15,CASSSPGVLSYEQYF,TGTGCCAGCAGCTCCCCAGGGGTGCTTTCCTACGAGCAGTACTTC
many,TRBD1,TRBJ1-5,TRBV6-1,15,CASTTGTGGNQPQHF,TGTGCCAGCACCACTGGGACAGGGGGCAATCAGCCCCAGCATTTT
.,TRBD1,TRBJ1-5,TRBV12-3/TRBV12-4,13,CASRQGGGQPRHF,TGTGCCAGCAGGCAGGGGGGAGGGCAGCCCCGGCACTTT
.,TRBD2,TRBJ2-2,TRBV29-1,13,CSVGLGRSGESFF,TGCAGCGTAGGACTAGGTCGTTCCGGGGAGTCGTTTTTT